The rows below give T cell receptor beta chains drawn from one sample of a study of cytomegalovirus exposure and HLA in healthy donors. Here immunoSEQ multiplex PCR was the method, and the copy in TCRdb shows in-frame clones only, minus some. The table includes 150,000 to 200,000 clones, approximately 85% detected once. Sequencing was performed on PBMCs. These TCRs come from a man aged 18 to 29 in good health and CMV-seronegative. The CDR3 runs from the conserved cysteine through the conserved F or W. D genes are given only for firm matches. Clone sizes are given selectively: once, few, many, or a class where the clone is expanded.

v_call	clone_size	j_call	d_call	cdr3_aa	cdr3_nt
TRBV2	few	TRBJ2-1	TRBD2	CASRPGLAIKGNEQFF	TGTGCCAGCAGGCCCGGACTAGCGATTAAAGGCAATGAGCAGTTCTTC
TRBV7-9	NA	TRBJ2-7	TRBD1	CASSLTGQGVSEQYF	TGTGCCAGCAGCTTAACAGGACAGGGGGTCTCCGAGCAGTACTTC
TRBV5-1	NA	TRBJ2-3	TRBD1	CASSWTGGIQDTQYF	TGCGCCAGCAGCTGGACAGGGGGCATTCAAGATACGCAGTATTTT
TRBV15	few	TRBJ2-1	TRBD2	CATSSLTSGGNEQFF	TGTGCCACCAGCTCCTTGACTAGCGGGGGTAATGAGCAGTTCTTC
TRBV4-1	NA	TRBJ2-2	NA	CASSQDEELNTGELFF	TGCGCCAGCAGCCAAGATGAGGAGTTGAACACCGGGGAGCTGTTTTTT
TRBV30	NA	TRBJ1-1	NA	CAWSAEVGNTEAFF	TGTGCCTGGAGCGCGGAGGTGGGGAACACTGAAGCTTTCTTT
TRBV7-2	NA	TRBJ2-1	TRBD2	CATQNLGGGPFNEQFF	TGTGCCACCCAAAACCTTGGCGGGGGGCCTTTCAATGAGCAGTTCTTC
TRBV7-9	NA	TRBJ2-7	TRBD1	CSSSSPGQGYEQYF	TGTTCCAGCAGCTCCCCGGGACAGGGGTACGAGCAGTACTTC
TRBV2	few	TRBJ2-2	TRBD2	CASSQGLAASGELFF	TGTGCCAGCAGCCAGGGACTAGCTGCTTCCGGGGAGCTGTTTTTT
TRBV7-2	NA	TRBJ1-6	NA	CASSLTGPRLGDHSPLHF	TGTGCCAGCAGCCTTACAGGGCCGCGTCTCGGGGATCATTCACCCCTCCACTTT
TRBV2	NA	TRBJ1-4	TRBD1	CASSGQGSTNEKLFF	TGTGCCAGCAGTGGACAGGGCAGCACTAATGAAAAACTGTTTTTT
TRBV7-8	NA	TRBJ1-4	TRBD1	CASSLVPQGATNEKLFF	TGTGCCAGCAGCTTAGTACCCCAGGGGGCAACTAATGAAAAACTGTTTTTT
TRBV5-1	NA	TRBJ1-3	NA	CASSPEVHPLGNTIYF	TGCGCCAGCAGCCCGGAGGTTCATCCTCTCGGAAACACCATATATTTT
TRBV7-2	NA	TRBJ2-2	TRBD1	CASSLTRDRTHTGELFF	TGTGCCAGCAGCCTAACCCGGGACAGAACCCACACCGGGGAGCTGTTTTTT
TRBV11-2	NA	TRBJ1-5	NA	CASSLEWGPTQPQHF	TGTGCCAGCAGCTTAGAATGGGGGCCCACTCAGCCCCAGCATTTT
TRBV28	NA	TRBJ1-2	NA	CASRVPGTLYGYTF	TGTGCCAGCAGAGTCCCCGGGACTTTATATGGCTACACCTTC
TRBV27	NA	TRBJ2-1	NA	CASSLGSDRNEQFF	TGTGCCAGCAGTTTAGGGTCCGACAGGAATGAGCAGTTCTTC
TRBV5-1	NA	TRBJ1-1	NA	CASSVRTMIRNTEAFF	TGCGCCAGCAGTGTACGCACTATGATTAGGAACACTGAAGCTTTCTTT
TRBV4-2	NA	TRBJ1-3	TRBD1	CASSRRGQESTIYF	TGTGCCAGCAGCCGTCGCGGACAGGAGTCCACCATATATTTT
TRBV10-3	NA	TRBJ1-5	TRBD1	CAISSGGGQPQHF	TGTGCCATCAGCTCAGGGGGCGGTCAGCCCCAGCATTTT
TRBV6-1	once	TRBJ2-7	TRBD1	CASSEAQGQGGYEQYF	TGTGCCAGCAGTGAAGCCCAGGGACAGGGAGGCTACGAGCAGTACTTC
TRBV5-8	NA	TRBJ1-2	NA	CASSLGDSIYGYTF	TGTGCCAGCAGCTTAGGCGACAGCATCTATGGCTACACCTTC
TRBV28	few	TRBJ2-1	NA	CASYGSRRGHHYNEQFF	TGTGCCAGCTACGGGTCCCGTCGGGGACATCACTACAATGAGCAGTTCTTC
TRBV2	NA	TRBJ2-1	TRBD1	CASRSGTGNEQFF	TGTGCCAGCAGGTCCGGGACAGGCAATGAGCAGTTCTTC
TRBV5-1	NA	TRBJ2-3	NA	CASRETGGDTDTQYF	TGCGCCAGCAGGGAAACAGGTGGCGACACAGATACGCAGTATTTT
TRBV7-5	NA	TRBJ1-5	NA	CARTGGCNQPQHF	TGTGCCAGAACGGGGGGTTGTAATCAGCCCCAGCATTTT
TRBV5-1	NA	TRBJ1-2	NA	CASSTDLSGTSNYGYTF	TGCGCCAGCAGCACCGACCTCTCCGGGACATCCAACTATGGCTACACCTTC
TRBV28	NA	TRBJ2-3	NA	CASSFRADTQYF	TGTGCCAGCAGTTTCCGCGCAGATACGCAGTATTTT
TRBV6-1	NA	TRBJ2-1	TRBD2	CASSDGRLAGVGNEQFF	TGTGCCAGCAGTGATGGTAGGTTAGCGGGGGTTGGCAATGAGCAGTTCTTC
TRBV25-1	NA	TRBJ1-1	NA	CASRGGLNTEAFF	TGTGCCAGCAGAGGGGGACTGAACACTGAAGCTTTCTTT
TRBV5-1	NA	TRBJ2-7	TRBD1	CASSTTGTGIVYEQYF	TGCGCCAGCAGCACGACCGGGACAGGGATTGTCTACGAGCAGTACTTC
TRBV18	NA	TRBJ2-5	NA	CASSPGLDRETQYF	TGTGCCAGCTCACCCGGGTTGGACAGAGAGACCCAGTACTTC